This T cell receptor beta chain was sequenced during a study of Graves' ophthalmopathy and Graves' hyperthyroidism. Exclusion criteria comprised other autoimmune diseases, uncontrolled infections, pregnancy or lactation in patients. RNA served as the template for amplifying TCR beta CDR3 regions. HTBI primers primed a first-round RT-PCR, and a second-round multiplex PCR followed. In TCRdb, the multiplex PCR reads were re-called with MiXCR into one record per CDR3 protein. The table has almost 400,000 distinct CDR3 sequences, about 17% seen once. Study results and limitations: Cross-validated, the 13-signature model showed 87.88%/81.08% sensitivity/specificity, and 80%/75% in the test set.

With 7 bases removed from V and 0 bases from J, the gap between germline ends came to 12 bases. The CDR3 is 14 amino acids. Germline CDR1 reads MNHEY; CDR2 reads SVGEGT. The sample holds many counts of this clonotype. Its specificity is not known. Sequencing was performed on peripheral blood. V and J are TRBV6-2 or TRBV6-3 and TRBJ1-1; D uncertain. The TCR was taken from a young woman with Graves' ophthalmopathy. DNA of the CDR3: TGTGCCAGCACTTTATGGGATATGAACACTGAAGCTTTCTTT. Translating gives CASTLWDMNTEAFF.